A selection of T cell receptor beta chains follows, all from one sample in a study of T cell responses to AZD1222 COVID-19 vaccine. Sequenced by immunoSEQ multiplex PCR; TCRdb stores in-frame clones only, minus some. The sample holds 50,000 to 65,000 clones; roughly 90% are singletons and the top ten take 4% to 5%. This specimen consisted of peripheral blood, obtained on day 0 of AZD1222 vaccination. These receptors were taken from an adult in good health. Both conserved end residues are trimmed from each CDR3. D genes are given only for firm matches. A row's size may be missing; if present it is once, few, many or a size class.

CDR3,J,size,V,D
ASSAVRGNQPQH,TRBJ1-5,.,TRBV5-8,.
ASSSLTETEAF,TRBJ1-1,.,TRBV7-9,.
ASSDGRRTNYGYT,TRBJ1-2,.,TRBV6-1,.
ASSLYGYGYT,TRBJ1-2,.,TRBV28,.
ASSYTDRGGYEQY,TRBJ2-7,.,TRBV6-5,TRBD1
ASSRRGSQETQY,TRBJ2-5,.,TRBV5-6,.
ASSQQGQGNQPQH,TRBJ1-5,.,TRBV4-1,.
ASSSRTGFMNTEAF,TRBJ1-1,.,TRBV7-2,TRBD1
ASNPQGRGGQETQY,TRBJ2-5,.,TRBV5-5,TRBD2
ASSPRVANGYT,TRBJ1-2,.,TRBV14,.
ASSTGQGKTQY,TRBJ2-5,.,TRBV7-3,TRBD1
SVEASPGTDEQF,TRBJ2-1,.,TRBV29-1,.
ASSDTADGSPLH,TRBJ1-6,.,TRBV3-1/TRBV3-2,.
ASTSEGSPSNTEAF,TRBJ1-1,.,TRBV19,.
ASSQGEWETQY,TRBJ2-5,.,TRBV4-2,.
ASSEGGLHTEAF,TRBJ1-1,.,TRBV5-1,.
ASSSRGTPANYGYT,TRBJ1-2,.,TRBV6-5,.
ASSVGASGGRNEQF,TRBJ2-1,.,TRBV9,TRBD2
ASSEDVRLAEAF,TRBJ1-1,.,TRBV10-1,.
ASSKASSGETQY,TRBJ2-5,.,TRBV19,.
ASSSGQRGIEQF,TRBJ2-1,.,TRBV11-1,.
ASSFGDRDHTEAF,TRBJ1-1,.,TRBV5-5,TRBD1
ATSSERGQPQH,TRBJ1-5,.,TRBV15,.
ASSQTGGWGQPQH,TRBJ1-5,.,TRBV6-2/TRBV6-3,TRBD1
ASSLGGMAAAYEQY,TRBJ2-7,.,TRBV5-1,.
ASRGDRHPNSPLH,TRBJ1-6,.,TRBV2,.
ASSFVRDSSTDTQY,TRBJ2-3,.,TRBV5-1,.
ASSSDRDQPQH,TRBJ1-5,once,TRBV2,TRBD1
ASSLGQGIYGYT,TRBJ1-2,.,TRBV5-1,.
ASSIRAGLNEQF,TRBJ2-1,.,TRBV19,.
ASSVGTKLHGYT,TRBJ1-2,.,TRBV2,.
ASSSNRGASGNTIY,TRBJ1-3,.,TRBV5-1,TRBD1
ASSFSGTDTQY,TRBJ2-3,.,TRBV7-9,.
ASSQDRAVQY,TRBJ2-4,.,TRBV4-1,.
SASGSQVGSGYGYT,TRBJ1-2,.,TRBV20-1,.
SVVPRGNTIY,TRBJ1-3,.,TRBV29-1,.
ASTPMGGASYEQY,TRBJ2-7,.,TRBV6-5,TRBD2
ASSLVRVEKLF,TRBJ1-4,.,TRBV7-9,.
ASREGTSGQETQY,TRBJ2-5,.,TRBV6-5,TRBD2
ASSQAAGANQPQH,TRBJ1-5,once,TRBV4-1,.
ASSQQPNTEAF,TRBJ1-1,.,TRBV3-1/TRBV3-2,.
ASSLGLAETYEQY,TRBJ2-7,.,TRBV11-2,TRBD2
ASSPGQGDGELF,TRBJ2-2,.,TRBV7-3,TRBD1
ATSDNAGSNSGANVLT,TRBJ2-6,.,TRBV24-1,.
ASSSIRAETQY,TRBJ2-5,.,TRBV6-5,.
ASSLLGSVDTQY,TRBJ2-3,.,TRBV19,.